This TCR beta chain was observed in a study of blood T cell repertoires in COVID-19. About the study: There were acute and convalescent COVID-19 samples, and they came from the United States, Italy and Spain. Nucleic acid was either cDNA or gDNA, and it came from T cells, B-cell-depleted T cells, or PBMCs.

Per the original methods: Reference gene primer amplification gave nucleated cell count estimates. Data came from immunoSEQ multiplex PCR; TCRdb stores just in-frame clones and leaves some out. V, J and clone size were drawn from that table, and D and trimming were deduced from the DNA. The table has approximately 250,000 clones, over 80% seen once; the top ten hold around 6%. This clone came up once. The clonotype was recovered from a human donor in a cohort sampled during active COVID-19. The sequencing sample was made of peripheral blood.

The chain's CDR3 is CASSPGTGGITEAFF. The DNA of the CDR3 is TGTGCCAGTAGTCCCGGGACAGGGGGAATCACTGAAGCTTTCTTT. V and J are TRBV6-5 and TRBJ1-1; TRBD1 matches 11 bases. Germline CDR1 and CDR2: MNHEY and SVGAGI. V was clipped by 9 bases and J by 4 bases; unmatched bases: 10. The CDR3 is made up of 15 amino acids.